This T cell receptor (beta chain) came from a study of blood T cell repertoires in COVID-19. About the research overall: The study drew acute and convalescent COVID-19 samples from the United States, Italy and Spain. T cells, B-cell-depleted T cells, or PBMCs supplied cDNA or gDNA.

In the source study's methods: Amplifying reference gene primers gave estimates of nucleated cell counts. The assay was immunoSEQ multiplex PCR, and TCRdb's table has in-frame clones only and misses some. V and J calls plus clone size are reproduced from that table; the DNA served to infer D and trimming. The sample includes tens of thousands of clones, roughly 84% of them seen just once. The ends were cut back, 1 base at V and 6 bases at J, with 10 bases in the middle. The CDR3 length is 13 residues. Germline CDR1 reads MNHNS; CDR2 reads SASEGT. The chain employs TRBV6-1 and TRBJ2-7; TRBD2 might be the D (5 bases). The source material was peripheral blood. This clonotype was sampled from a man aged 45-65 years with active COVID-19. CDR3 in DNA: TGTGCCAGCAGTGAAGTGAGGGTAATCGAGCAGTACTTC. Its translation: CASSEVRVIEQYF.